These T cell receptor beta chains were read from a single sample in a study of PD-1 blockade in mismatch repair-deficient tumors. Assay: immunoSEQ multiplex PCR; the TCRdb copy retains only in-frame clones and omits some. The sample lists around 62,000 clones, about 78% seen once, with roughly 5.1% in the top ten. The starting material was peripheral blood, obtained 2 weeks after starting pembrolizumab. The receptors stem from an adult with mismatch repair-deficient cancer. The CDR3 runs from the conserved cysteine through the conserved F or W. A D gene is named only where the DNA matches it firmly. Size is stated for part of the rows, as once, few or many counts, or as a class when the clone is expanded.

J: TRBJ1-5
size: once
D: -
V: TRBV29-1
CDR3: CSVEFPGISNQPQHF
DNA: TGCAGCGTTGAATTCCCAGGGATTAGCAATCAGCCCCAGCATTTT

J: TRBJ2-7
size: -
D: TRBD2
V: TRBV9
CDR3: CASSVEGSGRNEQYF
DNA: TGTGCCAGCAGCGTAGAGGGCAGCGGGAGGAACGAGCAGTACTTC

J: TRBJ2-1
size: -
D: -
V: TRBV12-5
CDR3: CASGWRDSRGFF
DNA: TGTGCTAGTGGTTGGCGGGACTCCCGAGGGTTCTTC

J: TRBJ2-7
size: -
D: -
V: TRBV18
CDR3: CASSPTVYEQYF
DNA: TGTGCCAGCTCACCAACTGTGTACGAGCAGTACTTC

J: TRBJ2-7
size: -
D: -
V: TRBV5-1
CDR3: CASSLGEAYEQYF
DNA: TGCGCCAGCAGCTTAGGGGAGGCCTACGAGCAGTACTTC

J: TRBJ1-1
size: -
D: TRBD1
V: TRBV29-1
CDR3: CSVSGGPGTEAFF
DNA: TGCAGCGTGTCAGGGGGCCCGGGGACTGAAGCTTTCTTT

J: TRBJ1-2
size: -
D: -
V: TRBV19
CDR3: CASNQDGYGYTF
DNA: TGTGCCAGTAATCAGGACGGCTATGGCTACACCTTC

J: TRBJ2-1
size: -
D: TRBD2
V: TRBV11-3
CDR3: CASSLRGLAGGEQFF
DNA: TGTGCCAGCAGCTTGCGGGGACTAGCGGGAGGAGAGCAGTTCTTC

J: TRBJ1-2
size: few
D: -
V: TRBV12-5
CDR3: CASGLNLASTF
DNA: TGTGCTAGTGGTTTGAATTTGGCAAGCACCTTC

J: TRBJ1-2
size: once
D: -
V: TRBV19
CDR3: CASRPSRLRNRDYGYTF
DNA: TGTGCCAGTAGGCCTTCACGCCTACGGAACAGGGATTATGGCTACACCTTC

J: TRBJ2-5
size: -
D: -
V: TRBV12-1
CDR3: CASSQWWGHLQETQYF
DNA: TGTGCCAGCAGTCAATGGTGGGGTCACCTCCAAGAGACCCAGTACTTC

J: TRBJ1-2
size: -
D: TRBD1
V: TRBV5-5
CDR3: CASSSGQGYGYTF
DNA: TGTGCCAGCAGCTCAGGACAGGGCTATGGCTACACCTTC

J: TRBJ1-4
size: -
D: -
V: TRBV6-5
CDR3: CASSYSRIVEKLFF
DNA: TGTGCCAGCAGTTACTCGAGGATAGTAGAAAAACTGTTTTTT

J: TRBJ2-2
size: -
D: -
V: TRBV5-5
CDR3: CASSLGPGSGELFF
DNA: TGTGCCAGCAGCTTGGGTCCCGGGTCCGGGGAGCTGTTTTTT

J: TRBJ1-4
size: -
D: -
V: TRBV5-6
CDR3: CASSLPGFREKLFF
DNA: TGTGCCAGCAGCTTACCAGGGTTTAGGGAAAAACTGTTTTTT

J: TRBJ2-1
size: -
D: TRBD2
V: TRBV11-2
CDR3: CASSLFSGSANEQFF
DNA: TGTGCCAGCAGTTTATTCAGCGGGAGTGCCAATGAGCAGTTCTTC

J: TRBJ2-2
size: -
D: TRBD1
V: TRBV19
CDR3: CASSIGAKQGLITGELFF
DNA: TGTGCCAGTAGTATAGGGGCCAAACAGGGGTTGATCACCGGGGAGCTGTTTTTT

J: TRBJ2-7
size: -
D: -
V: TRBV28
CDR3: CAYNKGPYEQYF
DNA: TGTGCCTACAACAAGGGACCCTACGAGCAGTACTTC

J: TRBJ1-1
size: -
D: -
V: TRBV4-1
CDR3: CASSAGQNYEAFF
DNA: TGCGCCAGCAGCGCCGGACAGAACTATGAAGCTTTCTTT

J: TRBJ2-3
size: -
D: -
V: TRBV29-1
CDR3: CSVSLTIRDTQYF
DNA: TGCAGCGTTTCCCTGACAATAAGAGATACGCAGTATTTT

J: TRBJ2-1
size: -
D: -
V: TRBV7-8
CDR3: CASSQSGNEQFF
DNA: TGTGCCAGCAGCCAAAGTGGGAATGAGCAGTTCTTC

J: TRBJ2-1
size: -
D: TRBD2
V: TRBV28
CDR3: CASQITSGSGNEQFF
DNA: TGTGCCAGCCAAATCACTAGCGGGAGTGGCAATGAGCAGTTCTTC

J: TRBJ2-5
size: few
D: -
V: TRBV7-7
CDR3: CASSADWAGETQYF
DNA: TGTGCTAGCAGCGCGGATTGGGCGGGGGAGACCCAGTACTTC

J: TRBJ2-1
size: -
D: TRBD1
V: TRBV7-6
CDR3: CASSGTEGHSYNEQFF
DNA: TGTGCCAGCAGCGGGACAGAGGGGCACTCCTACAATGAGCAGTTCTTC

J: TRBJ2-3
size: -
D: -
V: TRBV19
CDR3: CASSGVDTQYF
DNA: TGTGCCAGTAGTGGTGTGGATACGCAGTATTTT

J: TRBJ2-1
size: -
D: -
V: TRBV9
CDR3: CASSVQGGAYNEQFF
DNA: TGTGCCAGCAGCGTTCAAGGGGGGGCCTACAATGAGCAGTTCTTC

J: TRBJ2-1
size: -
D: TRBD2
V: TRBV7-9
CDR3: CASSRTSGRAHEQFF
DNA: TGTGCCAGCAGCCGGACTAGCGGGAGGGCCCATGAGCAGTTCTTC

J: TRBJ2-7
size: few
D: -
V: TRBV7-9
CDR3: CASSLEPYEQYF
DNA: TGTGCCAGCAGCTTAGAGCCCTACGAGCAGTACTTC

J: TRBJ1-1
size: -
D: -
V: TRBV4-3
CDR3: CASSRRDGASEAFF
DNA: TGCGCCAGCAGCCGGAGGGACGGTGCCTCTGAAGCTTTCTTT

J: TRBJ2-3
size: -
D: TRBD2
V: TRBV6-6
CDR3: CASSYPSGPSTDTQYF
DNA: TGTGCCAGCAGTTATCCTAGCGGACCTAGCACAGATACGCAGTATTTT

J: TRBJ2-1
size: -
D: -
V: TRBV4-3
CDR3: CASSQGARRSYNEQFF
DNA: TGCGCCAGCAGCCAAGGGGCGAGACGCTCCTACAATGAGCAGTTCTTC

J: TRBJ2-5
size: once
D: -
V: TRBV13
CDR3: CASSFKGVIGTQYF
DNA: TGTGCCAGCAGCTTCAAGGGGGTTATTGGGACCCAGTACTTC

J: TRBJ1-2
size: -
D: TRBD1
V: TRBV5-5
CDR3: CASSLAGGRYGYTF
DNA: TGTGCCAGCAGCTTGGCAGGGGGACGGTATGGCTACACCTTC

J: TRBJ2-1
size: -
D: TRBD2
V: TRBV2
CDR3: CASSESGSPYNEQFF
DNA: TGTGCCAGCAGTGAAAGCGGGAGCCCCTACAATGAGCAGTTCTTC

J: TRBJ1-2
size: few
D: -
V: TRBV7-3
CDR3: CASSSAAGGGYGYTF
DNA: TGTGCCAGCAGCTCCGCAGCTGGGGGGGGCTATGGCTACACCTTC

J: TRBJ2-1
size: -
D: -
V: TRBV13
CDR3: CASSSRRWGEQFF
DNA: TGTGCCAGCAGCTCCAGGAGGTGGGGTGAGCAGTTCTTC

J: TRBJ1-2
size: -
D: -
V: TRBV30
CDR3: CAWSVYSGIGGYTF
DNA: TGTGCCTGGAGTGTATACTCGGGGATAGGTGGCTACACCTTC

J: TRBJ1-4
size: -
D: -
V: TRBV5-4
CDR3: CASSSGATNEKLFF
DNA: TGTGCCAGCAGCTCAGGGGCAACTAATGAAAAACTGTTTTTT

J: TRBJ2-5
size: -
D: -
V: TRBV11-2
CDR3: CASSLERDTETQYF
DNA: TGTGCCAGCAGCTTAGAGCGGGACACAGAGACCCAGTACTTC

J: TRBJ2-5
size: -
D: -
V: TRBV5-6
CDR3: CASSSAPGQAQETQYF
DNA: TGTGCCAGCAGCTCGGCACCGGGACAAGCACAAGAGACCCAGTACTTC

J: TRBJ1-2
size: -
D: TRBD1
V: TRBV6-1
CDR3: CASSESSGRGRVNYGYTF
DNA: TGTGCCAGCAGTGAAAGTTCGGGAAGGGGGCGCGTAAACTATGGCTACACCTTC

J: TRBJ2-3
size: -
D: -
V: TRBV7-8
CDR3: CASSLEDTQYF
DNA: TGTGCCAGCAGCTTAGAAGATACGCAGTATTTT